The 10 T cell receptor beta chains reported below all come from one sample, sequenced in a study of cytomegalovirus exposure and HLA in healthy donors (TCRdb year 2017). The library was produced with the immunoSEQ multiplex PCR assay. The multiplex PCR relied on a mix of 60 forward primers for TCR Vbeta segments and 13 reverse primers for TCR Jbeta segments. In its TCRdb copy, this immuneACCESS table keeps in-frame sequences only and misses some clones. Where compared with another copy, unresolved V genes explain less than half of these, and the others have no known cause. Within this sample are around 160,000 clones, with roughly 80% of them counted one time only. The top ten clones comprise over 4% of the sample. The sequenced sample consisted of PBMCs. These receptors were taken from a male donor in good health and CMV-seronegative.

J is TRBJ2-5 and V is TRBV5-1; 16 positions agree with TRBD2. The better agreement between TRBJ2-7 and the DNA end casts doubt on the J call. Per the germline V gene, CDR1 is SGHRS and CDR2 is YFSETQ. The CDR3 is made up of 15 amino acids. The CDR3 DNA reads TGCGCCAGCAGCCGGGGACTAGCGGGGGGGTACGAGCAGTACTTC. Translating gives CASSRGLAGGYEQYF.

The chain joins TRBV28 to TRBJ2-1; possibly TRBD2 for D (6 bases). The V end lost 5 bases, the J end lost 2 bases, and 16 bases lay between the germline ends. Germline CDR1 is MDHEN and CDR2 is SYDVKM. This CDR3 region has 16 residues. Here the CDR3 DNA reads TGTGCCAGCAGTATCGGAGGGAGACTCACCTACAATGAGCAGTTCTTC. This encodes CASSIGGRLTYNEQFF.

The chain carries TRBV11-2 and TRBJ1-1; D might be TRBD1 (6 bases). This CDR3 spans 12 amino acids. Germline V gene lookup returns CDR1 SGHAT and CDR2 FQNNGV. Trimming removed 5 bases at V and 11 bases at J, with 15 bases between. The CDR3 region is CASSPEGVNAFF. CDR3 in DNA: TGTGCCAGCAGCCCCGAGGGGGTGAACGCTTTCTTT.

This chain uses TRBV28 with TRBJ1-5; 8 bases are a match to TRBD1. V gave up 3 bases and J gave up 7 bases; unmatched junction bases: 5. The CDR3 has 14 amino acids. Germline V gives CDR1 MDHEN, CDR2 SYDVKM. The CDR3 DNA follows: TGTGCCAGCAGTTTTGGACAGGGAATCCAGCCCCAGCATTTT. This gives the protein CASSFGQGIQPQHF.

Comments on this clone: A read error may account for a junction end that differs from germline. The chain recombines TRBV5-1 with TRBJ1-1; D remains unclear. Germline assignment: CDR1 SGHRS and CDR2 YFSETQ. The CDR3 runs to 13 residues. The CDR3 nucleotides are TGCGCCAACAGCTTGGCCGAGGGTCTTGAAGCTTTCTTT. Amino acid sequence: CANSLAEGLEAFF.

The CDR3 coding sequence is TGTGCCAGCAGCTTACAGGGGGCGGTTGGGGCTTTCTTT. It is translated as CASSLQGAVGAFF. This sequence joins TRBV7-9 and TRBJ1-1; 8 bases fit TRBD1. This CDR3 spans 13 amino acids. Germline trimming cut 2 bases from V and 11 bases from J; bases unmatched to any gene: 7. CDR1 is SEHNR, CDR2 FQNEAQ, per germline (reference sequence).

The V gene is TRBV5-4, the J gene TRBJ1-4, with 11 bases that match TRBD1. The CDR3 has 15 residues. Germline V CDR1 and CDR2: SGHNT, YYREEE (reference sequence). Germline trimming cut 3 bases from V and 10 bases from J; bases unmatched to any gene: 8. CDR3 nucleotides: TGTGCCAGCAGCTCTACGGGACAGGGGGAGGGAAAACTGTTTTTT. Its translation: CASSSTGQGEGKLFF.

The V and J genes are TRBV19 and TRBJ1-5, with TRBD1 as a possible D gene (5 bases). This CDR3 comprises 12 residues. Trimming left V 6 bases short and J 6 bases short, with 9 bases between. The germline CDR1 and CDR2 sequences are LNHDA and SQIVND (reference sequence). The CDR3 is CASSRAGQPQHF. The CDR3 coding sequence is TGTGCCAGTAGCAGGGCCGGTCAGCCCCAGCATTTT.

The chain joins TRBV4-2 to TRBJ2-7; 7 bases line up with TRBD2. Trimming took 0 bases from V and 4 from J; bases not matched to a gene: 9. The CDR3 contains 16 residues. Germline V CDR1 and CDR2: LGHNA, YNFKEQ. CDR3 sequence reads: CASSQEGRGVGYEQYF. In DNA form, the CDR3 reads TGTGCCAGCAGCCAAGAGGGTCGGGGGGTTGGTTACGAGCAGTACTTC.

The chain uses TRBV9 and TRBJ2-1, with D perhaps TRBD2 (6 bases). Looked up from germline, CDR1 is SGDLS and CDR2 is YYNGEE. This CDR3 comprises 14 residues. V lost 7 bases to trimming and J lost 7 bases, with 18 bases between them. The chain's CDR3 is CASAEEGIPNEQFF. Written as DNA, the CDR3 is TGTGCCAGCGCGGAGGAGGGGATCCCAAATGAGCAGTTCTTC.